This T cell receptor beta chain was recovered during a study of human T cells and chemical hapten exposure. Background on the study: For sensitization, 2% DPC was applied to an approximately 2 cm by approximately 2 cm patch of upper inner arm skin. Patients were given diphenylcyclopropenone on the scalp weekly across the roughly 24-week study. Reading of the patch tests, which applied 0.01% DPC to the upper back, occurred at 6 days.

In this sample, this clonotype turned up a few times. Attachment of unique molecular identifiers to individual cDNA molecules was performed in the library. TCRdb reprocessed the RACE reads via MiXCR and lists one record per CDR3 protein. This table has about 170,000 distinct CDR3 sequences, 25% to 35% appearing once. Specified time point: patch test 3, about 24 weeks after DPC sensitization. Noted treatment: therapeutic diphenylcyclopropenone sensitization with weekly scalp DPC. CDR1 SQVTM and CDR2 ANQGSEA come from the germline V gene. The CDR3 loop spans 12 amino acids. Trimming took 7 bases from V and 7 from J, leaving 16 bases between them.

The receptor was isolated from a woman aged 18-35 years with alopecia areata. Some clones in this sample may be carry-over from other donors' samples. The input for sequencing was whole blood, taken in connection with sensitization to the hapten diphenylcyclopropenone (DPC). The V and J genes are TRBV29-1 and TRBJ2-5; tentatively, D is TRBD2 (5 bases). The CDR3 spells CSGSLGPRTQYF. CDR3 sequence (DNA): TGCAGCGGATCACTAGGCCCTAGGACCCAGTACTTC.